Presented here are 15 T cell receptor beta chains from one specimen sequenced in a study of blood T cell repertoires in COVID-19. The assay was immunoSEQ multiplex PCR, and TCRdb's table has in-frame clones only and misses some. This table holds 250,000 or so clones, around four fifths found once. The sequencing input was peripheral blood. These receptors were collected from a woman aged 55-69 years with active or convalescent COVID-19.

The CDR3 loop reads CAISGTETEAFF. Written as DNA, the CDR3 is TGTGCCATCAGTGGGACAGAGACTGAAGCTTTCTTT. The chain employs TRBV10-3 and TRBJ1-1, with TRBD1 as a possible D gene (6 bases). The CDR3 loop spans 12 amino acids. Germline V gene data show CDR1 as ENHRY and CDR2 as SYGVKD. The V and J ends lost 4 bases and 5 bases respectively, with 8 bases between them.

The chain joins TRBV27 to TRBJ2-7, with TRBD1 identical over 11 bases. The CDR3 totals 16 residues. The V gene's germline CDR1 is MNHEY and CDR2 SMNVEV (reference sequence). With V trimmed by 5 bases and J by 7 bases, 13 bases remained unmatched. For the CDR3, the DNA is TGTGCCAGCAGTCTCATACCGGGACAGGGGGTAGGGGAGCAGTACTTC. The encoded protein is CASSLIPGQGVGEQYF.

The chain links TRBV5-1 to TRBJ2-2; TRBD2 matches 11 bases. The CDR3 is 15 amino acids. CDR1 is SGHRS and CDR2 is YFSETQ in the germline V gene. V lost 4 bases and J lost 2; bases outside the gene matches: 1. CDR3 sequence (DNA): TGCGCCAGCAGCGGGACTAGCGGAAACACCGGGGAGCTGTTTTTT. Translated: CASSGTSGNTGELFF.

The gene calls are TRBV5-4 and TRBJ2-3, with TRBD1 as a possible D gene (6 bases). Germline V gene sequence: CDR1 SGHNT, CDR2 YYREEE (reference sequence). V lost 4 bases and J lost 0, with 21 bases in between. The CDR3 length is 18 residues. This CDR3 is CASSLRPSTGYSTDTQYF. The CDR3 bases are TGTGCCAGCAGCCTACGACCTTCAACAGGGTATAGCACAGATACGCAGTATTTT.

This clone was counted only a few times. Here the CDR3 DNA reads TGTGCCTGGGGGCCGGAGCGGGGCCAAGAGACCCAGTACTTC. It specifies CAWGPERGQETQYF. The rearrangement joins TRBV30 to TRBJ2-5; 7 bases fit TRBD2. Germline CDR1 reads GTSNPN; CDR2 reads SVGIG (reference sequence). V was clipped by 5 bases and J by 1 base; unmatched bases: 7. CDR3 size: 14 residues.

The genes are TRBV7-9 and TRBJ2-2; perhaps TRBD1 as D (5 bases). The ends were cut back, 3 bases at V and 4 bases at J, with 9 bases in the middle. The CDR3 runs to 14 residues. Germline CDR1 is SEHNR and CDR2 is FQNEAQ (reference sequence). The CDR3 coding sequence is TGTGCCAGCAGCTTTAGACAGACCACCGGGGAGCTGTTTTTT. This codes for CASSFRQTTGELFF.

This clone was recorded once. This chain links TRBV27 with TRBJ2-2; D is unclear. Trimming took off 3 bases at V and 2 bases at J, with 7 bases between the two ends. The CDR3 is 14 residues long. Germline CDR1 reads MNHEY; CDR2 reads SMNVEV (reference sequence). CDR3 residues: CASSFGLNTGELFF. The DNA for the CDR3 is TGTGCCAGCAGTTTTGGGCTTAACACCGGGGAGCTGTTTTTT.

This chain connects TRBV6-2 or TRBV6-3 to TRBJ2-3; D is uncertain. The V and J ends lost 2 bases and 0 bases respectively, with 15 bases between them. The CDR3 runs to 17 residues. Germline V CDR1 and CDR2: MNHEY, SVGEGT. This CDR3 is CASSYALVTVSTDTQYF. The CDR3, as DNA: TGTGCCAGCAGTTACGCCCTAGTGACGGTGAGCACAGATACGCAGTATTTT.

The rearrangement joins TRBV5-4 to TRBJ1-1; 7 nucleotides agree with TRBD1. The germline V gene encodes CDR1 SGHNT and CDR2 YYREEE (reference sequence). V lost 0 bases to trimming and J lost 11 bases; unmatched junction nucleotides: 4. This CDR3 has 12 residues. The CDR3 loop reads CASSLGQGRAFF. CDR3 DNA: TGTGCCAGCAGCTTGGGACAGGGCAGGGCTTTCTTT.

This chain uses TRBV4-1 with TRBJ2-1, with TRBD2 as a possible D gene (6 bases). The V gene lost 4 bases and the J gene lost 9 bases, with 16 bases spanning the gap. This CDR3 is built from 14 residues. Germline V gene data show CDR1 as MGHRA and CDR2 as YSYEKL. The CDR3 sequence is CASSPGDVRGEQFF. As DNA, the CDR3 is TGCGCCAGCAGCCCGGGGGATGTCCGGGGTGAGCAGTTCTTC.

The rearrangement links TRBV4-2 to TRBJ1-3, with a weak D call TRBD1 (5 bases). Germline-derived CDR1 and CDR2 are LGHNA and YNFKEQ. This CDR3 has 17 residues. V lost 4 bases and J lost 4, with 20 bases in between. The CDR3, as DNA: TGTGCCAGCAGCCCAGAGGCTAGGGGAACGACGGGAAACACCATATATTTT. Translation gives CASSPEARGTTGNTIYF.

V and J are TRBV5-1 and TRBJ2-7; possibly TRBD1 for D (5 bases). V gave up 2 bases and J gave up 5 bases, with 11 bases separating them. Germline loops: CDR1 SGHRS, CDR2 YFSETQ. This CDR3 region has 13 residues. Written as DNA, the CDR3 is TGCGCCAGCAGCTTACAGGTAGACCACGAGCAGTACTTC. Translating gives CASSLQVDHEQYF.

The chain uses TRBV28 and TRBJ2-5; D may be TRBD1 (6 bases). The CDR3 is made up of 15 amino acids. Germline values: CDR1 MDHEN, CDR2 SYDVKM. V lost 3 bases, J lost 5 bases, and 16 bases lay in between. CDR3 protein: CASSLGNRALETQYF. DNA for the CDR3: TGTGCCAGCAGTTTGGGGAACAGGGCCTTGGAGACCCAGTACTTC.

The chain couples TRBV24-1 to TRBJ2-5; 9 bases agree with TRBD1. Germline V lookup: CDR1 KGHDR, CDR2 SFDVKD. Trimming removed 5 bases from V and 5 bases from J; junction bases left unmatched: 8. The CDR3 spans 15 residues. The DNA of the CDR3 is TGTGCCACCAGTGGTGGGACAGGGATTGTTGAGACCCAGTACTTC. This encodes CATSGGTGIVETQYF.

This chain connects TRBV11-3 to TRBJ2-3; no reliable D call. The V and J ends lost 0 bases and 2 bases respectively, with 12 bases between them. The germline V gene has CDR1 SGHNT and CDR2 YENEEA. There are 16 residues in the CDR3. DNA for the CDR3: TGTGCCAGCAGCTTAGATGTGACAAATCTCACAGATACGCAGTATTTT. Residues: CASSLDVTNLTDTQYF.